These 5 T cell receptor beta chains came from one sample sequenced in a study of cytomegalovirus exposure and HLA in healthy donors. The primer mix had 60 Vbeta and 13 Jbeta primers. Assay used: immunoSEQ multiplex PCR; TCRdb lists only in-frame clones, some missing. The sample lists around 91,000 clones; approximately 84% were seen once. The sequenced sample consisted of PBMCs. These receptors all stem from a man aged 18 to 29 in good health and CMV-seronegative.

V gene TRBV29-1 combines with J gene TRBJ1-1; D call uncertain. Per germline, CDR1 SQVTM and CDR2 ANQGSEA. This CDR3 has 13 residues. Trimming took 7 bases from V and 4 from J, leaving 16 bases between them. The CDR3 is CSAKETGITEAFF. In DNA form, the CDR3 reads TGCAGCGCAAAAGAAACGGGGATCACTGAAGCTTTCTTT.

The J gene is TRBJ1-5, the V gene TRBV6-5; 8 bases line up with TRBD1. Germline CDR1 is MNHEY and CDR2 is SVGAGI. CDR3 length equals 14 residues. With V trimmed by 6 bases and J by 7 bases, 8 bases remained unmatched. CDR3 bases: TGTGCCAGCAGCCCCGACAGGGGTGGCCAGCCCCAGCATTTT. It translates to CASSPDRGGQPQHF.

The gene calls are TRBV5-1 and TRBJ1-5, with 7 bases lining up with TRBD1. Germline values: CDR1 SGHRS, CDR2 YFSETQ. The CDR3 extends over 15 amino acids. V lost 2 bases and J lost 3; bases outside the gene matches: 5. DNA for the CDR3: TGCGCCAGCAGCTTAAGGGGGCTGGACAATCAGCCCCAGCATTTT. Protein product: CASSLRGLDNQPQHF.

The chain couples TRBV27 to TRBJ1-2; D may be TRBD1 (5 bases). CDR3 size: 15 residues. Trimming left V 2 bases short and J 2 bases short, with 12 bases between. Germline V gene lookup returns CDR1 MNHEY and CDR2 SMNVEV (reference sequence). DNA for the CDR3: TGTGCCAGCAGTTTAGTCGCAGGGTCCAACTATGGCTACACCTTC. This translates into CASSLVAGSNYGYTF.

This clone occurred a few times. V and J are TRBV5-6 and TRBJ1-3; D not resolved. Trimming took 4 bases from V and 4 from J, leaving 12 bases between them. Germline assignment: CDR1 SGHDT and CDR2 YYEEEE. The CDR3 has 14 residues. This CDR3 is CASSRWEAGNTIYF. The CDR3 DNA is TGTGCCAGCAGCCGATGGGAGGCCGGAAACACCATATATTTT.